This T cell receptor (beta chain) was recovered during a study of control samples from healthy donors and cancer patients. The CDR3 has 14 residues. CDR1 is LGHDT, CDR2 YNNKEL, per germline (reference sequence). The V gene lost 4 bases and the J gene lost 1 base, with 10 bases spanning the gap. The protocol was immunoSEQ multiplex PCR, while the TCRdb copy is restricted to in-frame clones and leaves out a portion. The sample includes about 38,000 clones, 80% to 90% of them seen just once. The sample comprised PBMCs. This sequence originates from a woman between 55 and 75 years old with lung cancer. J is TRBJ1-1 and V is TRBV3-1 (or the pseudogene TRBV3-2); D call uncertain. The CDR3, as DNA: TGTGCCAGCAGCCTTGAGGACGGGAACACTGAAGCTTTCTTT. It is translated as CASSLEDGNTEAFF.